Sequencing of this T cell receptor beta chain was carried out in a study of blood T cells in healthy people across ages. A minimum of 5 micrograms of total RNA was extracted per sample. Germline V gives CDR1 SNHLY, CDR2 FYNNEI. The CDR3 covers 14 residues. V shed 5 bases and J 7 bases; nucleotides not matched to a gene: 7. Using a J-beta primer mix together with a sample-barcoded 5' primer, a second PCR was run for roughly 6 to 11 cycles. A template-switch adaptor that had 12 random nucleotides put a tag on each cDNA molecule. TCRdb recomputed calls from the 5' RACE reads with MiXCR, one row per CDR3 protein. The data hold approximately 850,000 distinct CDR3 sequences, with about 62% observed a single time.

Sequencing was performed on blood. The clonotype originates from a man between 25 and 39 years old in good health. The chain uses TRBV2 and TRBJ1-2, with 10 nucleotides matching TRBD1. The CDR3 loop is CASSTNRDRGGYTF. CDR3 nucleotide sequence: TGTGCCAGCAGTACCAACCGGGACAGGGGTGGCTACACCTTC.